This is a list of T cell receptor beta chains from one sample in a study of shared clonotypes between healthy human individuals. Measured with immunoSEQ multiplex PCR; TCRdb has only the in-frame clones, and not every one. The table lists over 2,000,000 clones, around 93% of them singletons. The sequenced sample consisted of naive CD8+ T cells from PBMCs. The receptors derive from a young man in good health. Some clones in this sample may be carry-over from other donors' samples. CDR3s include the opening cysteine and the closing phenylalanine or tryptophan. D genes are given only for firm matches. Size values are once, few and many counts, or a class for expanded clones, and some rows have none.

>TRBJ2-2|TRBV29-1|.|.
TGCAGCGTTGAGGGAATGTCCGGGGAGCTGTTTTTT
CSVEGMSGELFF
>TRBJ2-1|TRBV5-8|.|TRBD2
TGTGCCAGCACCTACCATGGAGCGGGACCCTACAATGAGCAGTTCTTC
CASTYHGAGPYNEQFF
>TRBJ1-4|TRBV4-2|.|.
TGTGCCAGCAGCCAAATTGGTGAAGGGCATGGGGAAAAACTGTTTTTT
CASSQIGEGHGEKLFF
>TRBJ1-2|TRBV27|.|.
TGTGCCAGCAGTTGGGGCGGCAGGATGGAGGGCTACACCTTC
CASSWGGRMEGYTF
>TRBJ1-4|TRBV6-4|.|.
TGTGCCACCCCAGCTACCGGGGGGCGAACTAATGAAAAACTGTTTTTT
CATPATGGRTNEKLFF
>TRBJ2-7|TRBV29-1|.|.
TGCAGCGTTGGGGACTTCTCCTACGAGCAGTACTTC
CSVGDFSYEQYF
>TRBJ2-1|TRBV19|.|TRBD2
TGTGCCAGTAGTATTATAGCGGGACTTTACAATGAGCAGTTCTTC
CASSIIAGLYNEQFF
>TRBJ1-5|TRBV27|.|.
TGTGCCAGCAGCCGCTCCGCAGGGGATAGCAATCAGCCCCAGCATTTT
CASSRSAGDSNQPQHF
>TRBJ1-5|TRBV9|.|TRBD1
TGTGCCAGCAGCGAAGGGACAGGGTGGGAGCCCCAGCATTTT
CASSEGTGWEPQHF
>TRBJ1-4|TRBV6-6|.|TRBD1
TGTGCCAGCAGTTACTACGGACAGGGGGAAAAACTGTTTTTT
CASSYYGQGEKLFF
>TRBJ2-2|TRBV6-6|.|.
TGTGCCAGCAGCTCCGAGCGGGCCCTATCCACCGGGGAGCTGTTTTTT
CASSSERALSTGELFF
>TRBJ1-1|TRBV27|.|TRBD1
TGTGCCAGCAGGCACACAGGGGCATTTACTGAAGCTTTCTTT
CASRHTGAFTEAFF
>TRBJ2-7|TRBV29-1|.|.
TGCAGCGCCAAAGTGGCCCACGAGCAGTACTTC
CSAKVAHEQYF
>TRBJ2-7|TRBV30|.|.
TGTGCCTGGAGTGTTGGTGGCAGGTTGCGATCGTACGAGCAGTACTTC
CAWSVGGRLRSYEQYF
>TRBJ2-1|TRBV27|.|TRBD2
TGTGCCAGCAGTGCCCTAGCGGGAGTCCCCTACAATGAGCAGTTCTTC
CASSALAGVPYNEQFF
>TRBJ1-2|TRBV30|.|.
TGTGCCTGGAGTGTCGGCGGTCTCGATGGCTACACCTTC
CAWSVGGLDGYTF
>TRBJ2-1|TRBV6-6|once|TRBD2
TGTGCCAGCAGCCAATCGACTAGCGGGCCTTACAATGAGCAGTTCTTC
CASSQSTSGPYNEQFF
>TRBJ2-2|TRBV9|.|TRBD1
TGTGCCAGCAGCCCCAGTGGGACAGGGACCTTAGGGGAGCTGTTTTTT
CASSPSGTGTLGELFF
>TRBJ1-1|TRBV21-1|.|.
TGTGCCAGCAGCAAGCAGGGGCGCACGAACACTGAAGCTTTCTTT
CASSKQGRTNTEAFF
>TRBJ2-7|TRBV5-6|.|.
TGTGCCAGCAGCTTAGGCAGCTGGCCGTACGAGCAGTACTTC
CASSLGSWPYEQYF
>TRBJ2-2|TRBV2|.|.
TGTGCCAGCAGGGGGTACGCGAACACCGGGGAGCTGTTTTTT
CASRGYANTGELFF
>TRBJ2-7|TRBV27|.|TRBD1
TGTGCCAGCAGTCGCAAGAAACAGGGGGCGAGCTACGAGCAGTACTTC
CASSRKKQGASYEQYF
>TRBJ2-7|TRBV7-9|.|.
TGTGCCAGCAGCTTATACGGTGACTACGAGCAGTACTTC
CASSLYGDYEQYF
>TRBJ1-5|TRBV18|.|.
TGTGCCAGCTCACTCTATCCGGAGGGGCAGCCCCAGCATTTT
CASSLYPEGQPQHF
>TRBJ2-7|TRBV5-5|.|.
TGTGCCAGCAGCTTTAAGTACGACCCGACCGGTACCTACGAGCAGTACTTC
CASSFKYDPTGTYEQYF
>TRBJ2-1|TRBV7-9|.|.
TGTGCCAGCAGCCCCCTGCTAGCCTCCTACAATGAGCAGTTCTTC
CASSPLLASYNEQFF
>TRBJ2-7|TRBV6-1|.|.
TGTGCCAGCGAGGGGGTCTCCTACGAGCAGTACTTC
CASEGVSYEQYF
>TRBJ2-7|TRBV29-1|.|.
TGCAGCGTTTCCGGGGGCAGCTCCTACGAGCAGTACTTC
CSVSGGSSYEQYF
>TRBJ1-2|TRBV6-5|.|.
TGTGCCAGCAGTTACAAGTCGGGGAGTGATGGCTACACCTTC
CASSYKSGSDGYTF
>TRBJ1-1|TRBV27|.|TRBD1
TGTGCCACCTCGGGACAGGGGGCGATCACTGAAGCTTTCTTT
CATSGQGAITEAFF
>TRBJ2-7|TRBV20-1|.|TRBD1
TGCAGTGCAAAACAGGGGTACGAGCAGTACTTC
CSAKQGYEQYF
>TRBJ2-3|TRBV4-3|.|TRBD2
TGCGCCAGCAGCCAAGATCGGGGGGGCACTAGCACAGATACGCAGTATTTT
CASSQDRGGTSTDTQYF
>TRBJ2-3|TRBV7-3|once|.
TGTGCCAGCAGCTACCTAGGAGGAACAGATACGCAGTATTTT
CASSYLGGTDTQYF
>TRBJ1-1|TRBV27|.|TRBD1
TGTGCCAGCAACTCCGGACAGGTCCCCACGTCAAACACTGAAGCTTTCTTT
CASNSGQVPTSNTEAFF
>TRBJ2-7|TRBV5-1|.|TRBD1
TGCGCCAGCAGCGCTGGACAGGGCTACGAGCAGTACTTC
CASSAGQGYEQYF
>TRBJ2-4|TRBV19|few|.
TGTGCCAGTAGTATAACTTCCAAAAACATTCAGTACTTC
CASSITSKNIQYF